This is a list of T cell receptor beta chains from one sample in a study of T cells in Graves' hyperthyroidism and ophthalmopathy. A single record per CDR3 protein comes from TCRdb applying MiXCR to the multiplex PCR reads. Of about 530,000 distinct CDR3 sequences in the sample, more than 15% are singletons; the top ten hold around 17%. Sequencing was done on a sample of blood. Receptor source: a woman between 18 and 29 years old with Graves' ophthalmopathy. Each CDR3 is given with its conserved first and last residue. A D gene is named only where the DNA matches it firmly. A row's size may be missing; if present it is once, few, many or a size class.

j_call d_call v_call clone_size cdr3_aa cdr3_nt
TRBJ1-5 TRBD1 TRBV9 few CASSVTGEGQPQHF TGTGCCAGCAGCGTTACAGGGGAAGGTCAGCCCCAGCATTTT
TRBJ2-3 NA TRBV27 many CASGGRADTQYF TGTGCCAGCGGGGGGCGGGCAGATACGCAGTATTTT
TRBJ2-5 NA TRBV20-1 NA CSAYRVSEQETQYF TGCAGTGCTTACAGGGTATCAGAACAAGAGACCCAGTACTTC
TRBJ1-1 NA TRBV30 many CAWGLGNTEAFF TGTGCCTGGGGACTAGGGAACACTGAAGCTTTCTTT
TRBJ1-2 TRBD1 TRBV9 few CASGTGRDYGYTF TGTGCCAGCGGGACAGGGAGGGACTATGGCTACACCTTC
TRBJ2-2 TRBD1 TRBV6-1 many CASSEGTGVTGELFF TGTGCCAGCAGTGAAGGGACAGGGGTCACCGGGGAGCTGTTTTTT
TRBJ1-2 NA TRBV29-1 NA CSVEDSNYGYTF TGCAGCGTTGAAGACAGTAACTATGGCTACACCTTC
TRBJ2-1 TRBD2 TRBV27 many CASRPGLAGTEQFF TGTGCCAGCAGACCGGGACTAGCGGGAACTGAGCAGTTCTTC
TRBJ2-4 NA TRBV7-9 few CASSPRQVLWDKNIQYF TGTGCCAGCAGCCCCAGACAGGTCTTGTGGGACAAAAACATTCAGTACTTC
TRBJ2-1 NA TRBV6-1 few CASQGLTNEQFF TGTGCCAGCCAGGGGCTGACCAATGAGCAGTTCTTC
TRBJ2-1 NA TRBV27 few CASSFHRGQGQFF TGTGCCAGCAGTTTTCATCGAGGGCAAGGGCAGTTCTTC
TRBJ2-1 TRBD2 TRBV6-1 few CASSGERGGLANEQFF TGTGCCAGCAGTGGAGAGCGGGGGGGCCTCGCCAATGAGCAGTTCTTC
TRBJ2-3 TRBD2 TRBV27 many CASSPSGLAGVGSTDTQYF TGTGCCAGCAGTCCGTCGGGACTAGCGGGAGTGGGGAGCACAGATACGCAGTATTTT
TRBJ1-5 NA TRBV18 NA CASSPHSDQPQHF TGTGCCAGCTCACCACACAGCGATCAGCCCCAGCATTTT
TRBJ2-1 NA TRBV2 many CASSEERREQFF TGTGCCAGCAGCGAAGAGAGGCGTGAGCAGTTCTTC
TRBJ2-1 TRBD2 TRBV29-1 NA CSVPSPGLAVGGLFF TGCAGCGTCCCGAGCCCGGGACTAGCGGTGGGGGGCCTGTTCTTC
TRBJ1-2 TRBD1 TRBV4-1 NA CASSQDPGTGNGYTF TGCGCCAGCAGCCAAGATCCGGGGACAGGGAATGGCTACACCTTC
TRBJ1-5 NA TRBV28 many CASSLLGRASNQPQHF TGTGCCAGCAGTCTCCTTGGACGGGCAAGCAATCAGCCCCAGCATTTT
TRBJ1-1 NA TRBV29-1 NA CSVEVLWGTEAFF TGCAGCGTTGAAGTCCTCTGGGGCACTGAAGCTTTCTTT
TRBJ2-3 NA TRBV4-3 NA CASSQDLHRDPTDTQYF TGCGCCAGCAGCCAAGATCTACACAGGGATCCCACAGATACGCAGTATTTT
TRBJ1-1 TRBD1 TRBV20-1 many CSALMSRGLGNTEAFF TGCAGTGCCCTCATGTCAAGGGGGCTGGGAAACACTGAAGCTTTCTTT
TRBJ1-3 NA TRBV5-6 few CASSFMGVGNTIYF TGTGCCAGCAGCTTTATGGGGGTCGGAAACACCATATATTTT
TRBJ2-3 TRBD2 TRBV20-1 many CSARSPGTSGGAVDTQYF TGCAGTGCTAGATCCCCGGGGACTAGCGGGGGGGCCGTGGATACGCAGTATTTT
TRBJ2-5 NA TRBV30 NA CAWSGERGAQETQYF TGTGCCTGGAGTGGGGAAAGAGGGGCCCAAGAGACCCAGTACTTC
TRBJ1-1 NA TRBV5-1 many CASSLEEAGLNTEAFF TGCGCCAGCAGCTTGGAGGAGGCAGGGCTGAACACTGAAGCTTTCTTT
TRBJ2-7 NA TRBV4-3 NA CASSQDRTGRDEQYF TGCGCCAGCAGCCAGGATCGGACAGGGAGGGACGAGCAGTACTTC
TRBJ1-5 TRBD1 TRBV20-1 many CSARQGGQPQHF TGCAGTGCTAGACAGGGGGGGCAGCCCCAGCATTTT
TRBJ1-1 NA TRBV10-3 few CAIRRGALTEAFF TGTGCCATCAGACGGGGGGCGTTAACTGAAGCTTTCTTT
TRBJ1-5 NA TRBV19 few CASSNGGLGNSNQPQHF TGTGCCAGTAGTAACGGGGGTTTGGGAAATAGCAATCAGCCCCAGCATTTT